The TCR beta chain under discussion was sequenced for a study of cytomegalovirus exposure and HLA in healthy donors. Study as a whole: Assignment to the Caucasian-associated ancestry cluster applied to 75% to 85% of the approximately 400 genotyped donors.

PCR employed 60 Vbeta and 13 Jbeta primers. The data were produced by immunoSEQ multiplex PCR, yet TCRdb's version contains in-frame clones alone and is incomplete. The profile covers 130,000 to 150,000 clones, with 60% to 80% appearing a single time and 1.7% taken by the ten largest. This clone was seen only a few times. Its antigen is not identified. Germline CDR1 and CDR2: MNHNS and SASEGT. Trimming cost V 2 bases and J 1 base, with 9 bases left between them. The CDR3 spans 14 residues. Overall study findings and caveats: The productive fraction for most TCR beta V segments was about 87% or about 30% in an earlier analysis. Later analysis demonstrated an association between a missense DCLRE1C variant and TCR beta V- and J-gene trimming.

The clonotype was recovered from a woman in her twenties or thirties in good health and CMV-seronegative. The material sequenced was PBMCs. The gene calls are TRBV6-1 and TRBJ2-7; perhaps TRBD2 as D (6 bases). The CDR3 is CASSERGLSYEQYF. The CDR3 nucleotides read TGTGCCAGCAGTGAACGGGGACTTTCCTACGAGCAGTACTTC.